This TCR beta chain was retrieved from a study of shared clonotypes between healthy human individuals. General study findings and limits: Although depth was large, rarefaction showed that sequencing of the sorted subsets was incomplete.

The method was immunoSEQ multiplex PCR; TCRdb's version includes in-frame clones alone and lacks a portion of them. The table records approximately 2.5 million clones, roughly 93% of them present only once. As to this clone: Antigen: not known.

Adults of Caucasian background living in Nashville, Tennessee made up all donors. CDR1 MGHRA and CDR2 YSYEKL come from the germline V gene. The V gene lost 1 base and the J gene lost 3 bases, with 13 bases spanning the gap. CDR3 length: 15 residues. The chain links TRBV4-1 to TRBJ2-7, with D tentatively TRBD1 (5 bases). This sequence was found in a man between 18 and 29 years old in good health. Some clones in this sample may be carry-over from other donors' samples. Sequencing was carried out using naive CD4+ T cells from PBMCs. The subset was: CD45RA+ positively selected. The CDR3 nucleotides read TGCGCCAGCAGCCAAGCCCAGGGATCGGGCTACGAGCAGTACTTC. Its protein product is CASSQAQGSGYEQYF.